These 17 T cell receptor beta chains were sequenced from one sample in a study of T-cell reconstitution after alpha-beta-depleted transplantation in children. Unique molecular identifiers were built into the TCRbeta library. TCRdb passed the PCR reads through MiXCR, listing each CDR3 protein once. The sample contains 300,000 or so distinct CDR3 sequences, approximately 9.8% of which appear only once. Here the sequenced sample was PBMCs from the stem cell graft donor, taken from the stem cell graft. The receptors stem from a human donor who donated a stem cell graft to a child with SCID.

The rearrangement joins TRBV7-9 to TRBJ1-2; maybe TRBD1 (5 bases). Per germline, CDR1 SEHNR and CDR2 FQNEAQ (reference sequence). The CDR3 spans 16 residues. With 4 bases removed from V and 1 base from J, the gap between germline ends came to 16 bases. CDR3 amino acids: CASSSRGTDFNYGYTF. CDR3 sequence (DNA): TGTGCCAGCAGCTCCCGGGGCACGGATTTTAACTATGGCTACACCTTC.

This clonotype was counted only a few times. The CDR3 sequence: CSAPQIQYNEQFF. In DNA, the CDR3 is TGCAGTGCCCCCCAGATACAGTACAATGAGCAGTTCTTC. This chain connects TRBV20-1 to TRBJ2-1; no clear D. Per germline, CDR1 DFQATT and CDR2 SNEGSKA (reference sequence). Trimming took 6 bases from V and 4 from J, leaving 13 bases between them. The CDR3 extends over 13 amino acids.

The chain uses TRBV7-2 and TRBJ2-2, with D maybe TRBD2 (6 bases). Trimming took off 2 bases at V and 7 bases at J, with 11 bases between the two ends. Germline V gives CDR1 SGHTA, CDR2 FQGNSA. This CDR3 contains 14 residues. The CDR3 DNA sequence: TGTGCCAGCAGCTTAAGGAGGGGTGGCGGGGAGCTGTTTTTT. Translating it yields CASSLRRGGGELFF.

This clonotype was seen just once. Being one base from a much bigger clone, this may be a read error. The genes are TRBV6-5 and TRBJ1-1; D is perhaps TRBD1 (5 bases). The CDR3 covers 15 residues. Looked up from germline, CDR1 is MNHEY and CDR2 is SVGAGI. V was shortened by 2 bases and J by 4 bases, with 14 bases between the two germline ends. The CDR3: CASSYGMGLVTEAFF. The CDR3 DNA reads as TGTGCCAGCAGTTACGGCATGGGGCTGGTCACTGAAGCTTTCTTT.

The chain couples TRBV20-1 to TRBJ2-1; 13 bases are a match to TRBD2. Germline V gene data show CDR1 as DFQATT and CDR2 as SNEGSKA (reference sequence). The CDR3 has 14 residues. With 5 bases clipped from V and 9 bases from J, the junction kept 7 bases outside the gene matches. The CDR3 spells CSAGPGLAGFEQFF. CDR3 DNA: TGCAGTGCTGGACCGGGACTAGCGGGGTTTGAGCAGTTCTTC.

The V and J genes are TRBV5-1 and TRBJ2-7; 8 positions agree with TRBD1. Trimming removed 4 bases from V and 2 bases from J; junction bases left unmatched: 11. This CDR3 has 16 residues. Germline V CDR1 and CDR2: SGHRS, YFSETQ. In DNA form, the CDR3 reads TGCGCCAGCAGCAGGGAAGCGACAGGGGTTACCTACGAGCAGTACTTC. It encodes CASSREATGVTYEQYF.

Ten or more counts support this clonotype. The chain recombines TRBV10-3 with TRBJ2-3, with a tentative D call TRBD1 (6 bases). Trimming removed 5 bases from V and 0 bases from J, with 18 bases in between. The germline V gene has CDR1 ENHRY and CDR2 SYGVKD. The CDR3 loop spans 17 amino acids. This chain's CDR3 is CAISSNEGGCSTDTQYF. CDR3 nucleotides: TGTGCCATCAGTAGTAATGAAGGGGGATGCAGCACAGATACGCAGTATTTT.

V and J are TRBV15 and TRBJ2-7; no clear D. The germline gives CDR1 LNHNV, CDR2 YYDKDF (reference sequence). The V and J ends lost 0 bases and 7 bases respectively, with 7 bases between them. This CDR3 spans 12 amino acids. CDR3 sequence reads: CATSRDGFEQYF. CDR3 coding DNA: TGTGCCACCAGCAGAGACGGATTTGAGCAGTACTTC.

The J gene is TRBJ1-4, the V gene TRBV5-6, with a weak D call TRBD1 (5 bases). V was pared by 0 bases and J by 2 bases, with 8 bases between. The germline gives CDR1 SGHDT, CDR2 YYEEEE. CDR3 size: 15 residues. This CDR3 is CASSLEGRTNEKLFF. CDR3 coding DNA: TGTGCCAGCAGCTTGGAGGGACGGACTAATGAAAAACTGTTTTTT.

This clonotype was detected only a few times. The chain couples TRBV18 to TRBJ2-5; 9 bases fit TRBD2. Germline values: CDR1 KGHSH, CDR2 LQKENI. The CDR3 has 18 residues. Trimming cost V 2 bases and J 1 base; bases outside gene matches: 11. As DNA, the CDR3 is TGTGCCAGCTCACCAGGTCTTCGCGGGGGGGCATCCCAAGAGACCCAGTACTTC. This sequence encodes CASSPGLRGGASQETQYF. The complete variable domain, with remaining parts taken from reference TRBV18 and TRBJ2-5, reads NAGVMQNPRHLVRRRGQEARLRCSPMKGHSHVYWYRQLPEEGLKFMVYLQKENIIDESGMPKERFSAEFPKEGPSILRIQQVVRGDSAAYFCASSPGLRGGASQETQYFGPGTRLLVL.

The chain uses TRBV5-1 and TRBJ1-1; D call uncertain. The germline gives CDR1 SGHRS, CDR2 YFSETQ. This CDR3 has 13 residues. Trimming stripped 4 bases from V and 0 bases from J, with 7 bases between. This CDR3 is CASSKDLNTEAFF. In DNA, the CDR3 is TGCGCCAGCAGCAAAGATCTGAACACTGAAGCTTTCTTT.

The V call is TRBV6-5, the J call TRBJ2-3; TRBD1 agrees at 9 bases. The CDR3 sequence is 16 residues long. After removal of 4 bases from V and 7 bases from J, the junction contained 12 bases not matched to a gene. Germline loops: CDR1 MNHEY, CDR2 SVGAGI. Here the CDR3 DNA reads TGTGCCAGCAGTTGGGCGACAGGGGGGAGAGACTATACGCAGTATTTT. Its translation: CASSWATGGRDYTQYF.

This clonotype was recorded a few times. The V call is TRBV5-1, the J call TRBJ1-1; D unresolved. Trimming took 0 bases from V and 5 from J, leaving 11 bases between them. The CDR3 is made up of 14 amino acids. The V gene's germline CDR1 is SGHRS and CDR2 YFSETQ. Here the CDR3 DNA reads TGCGCCAGCAGCTTGGGAGGCGGAACGACTGAAGCTTTCTTT. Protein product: CASSLGGGTTEAFF.

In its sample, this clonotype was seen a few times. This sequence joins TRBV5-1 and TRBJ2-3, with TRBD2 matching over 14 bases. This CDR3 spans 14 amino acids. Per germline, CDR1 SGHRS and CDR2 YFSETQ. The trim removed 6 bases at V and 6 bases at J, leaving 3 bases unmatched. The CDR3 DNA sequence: TGCGCCAGCATGACTAGCGGGGGGGCGGATACGCAGTATTTT. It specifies CASMTSGGADTQYF.

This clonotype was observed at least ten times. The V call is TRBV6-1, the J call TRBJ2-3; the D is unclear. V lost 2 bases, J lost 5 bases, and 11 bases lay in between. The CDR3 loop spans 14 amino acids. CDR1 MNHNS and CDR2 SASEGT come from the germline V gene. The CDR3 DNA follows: TGTGCCAGCAGTGAAAACCCCGAGAGAGATACGCAGTATTTT. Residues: CASSENPERDTQYF.

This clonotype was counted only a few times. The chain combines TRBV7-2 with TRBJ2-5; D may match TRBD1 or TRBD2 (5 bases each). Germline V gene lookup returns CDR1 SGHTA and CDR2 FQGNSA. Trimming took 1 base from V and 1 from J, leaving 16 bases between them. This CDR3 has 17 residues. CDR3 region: CASSLVGTGAGQETQYF. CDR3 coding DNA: TGTGCCAGCAGCTTAGTCGGTACAGGCGCGGGCCAAGAGACCCAGTACTTC.

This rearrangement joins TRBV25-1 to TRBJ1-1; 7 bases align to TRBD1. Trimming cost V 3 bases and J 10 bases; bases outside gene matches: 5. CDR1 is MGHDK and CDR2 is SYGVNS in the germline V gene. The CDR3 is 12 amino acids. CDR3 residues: CASSDLQGLAFF. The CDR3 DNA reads TGTGCCAGCAGTGATCTACAGGGGCTAGCTTTCTTT.